This passage covers 12 T cell receptor beta chains from one sample sequenced in a study of blood T cell repertoires in COVID-19. This table comes from immunoSEQ multiplex PCR, and its TCRdb copy is limited to in-frame clones, with some not included. The profile covers about 26,000 clones, with nearly 90% appearing a single time and approximately 10% taken by the ten largest. Material for sequencing was peripheral blood. These receptors were obtained from a man in his 70s with acute or convalescent COVID-19.

The chain uses TRBV4-2 and TRBJ2-2, with D perhaps TRBD2 (6 bases). Germline CDR1 and CDR2: LGHNA and YNFKEQ. Trimming shortened V by 0 bases and J by 5 bases, and 10 bases separated the two germline ends. The CDR3 spans 15 residues. As DNA, the CDR3 is TGTGCCAGCAGCCAAGAAGGTCGGGAGACCGGGGAGCTGTTTTTT. This gives the protein CASSQEGRETGELFF.

The V gene is TRBV18, the J gene TRBJ2-7, with D possibly TRBD2 on 6 matching bases. Germline CDR1 is KGHSH and CDR2 is LQKENI. The CDR3 has 14 amino acids. Deletions cut 4 bases from V and 9 bases from J, with 19 bases between. The CDR3 nucleotides read TGTGCCAGCTCACAGCCGGGAGACCGGGTGTTGCAGTACTTC. It yields the protein CASSQPGDRVLQYF. The variable domain in full, completed from reference TRBV18 and TRBJ2-7, reads NAGVMQNPRHLVRRRGQEARLRCSPMKGHSHVYWYRQLPEEGLKFMVYLQKENIIDESGMPKERFSAEFPKEGPSILRIQQVVRGDSAAYFCASSQPGDRVLQYFGPGTRLTVT.

The rearrangement links TRBV5-1 to TRBJ1-5; 11 bases match TRBD1. The ends lost 4 bases at V and 8 bases at J; junction bases unmatched: 8. The germline gives CDR1 SGHRS, CDR2 YFSETQ. CDR3 length: 15 amino acids. The CDR3 sequence is CASSRTGGMMEPQHF. DNA of the CDR3: TGCGCCAGCAGCCGGACAGGGGGCATGATGGAGCCCCAGCATTTT.

J is TRBJ2-3 and V is TRBV28, with 9 nucleotides matching TRBD2. The junction had 7 bases not matched to a gene; V was cut back by 3 bases and J by 6 bases. Germline lookup yields CDR1 MDHEN and CDR2 SYDVKM. The CDR3 sequence is 15 residues long. CDR3 amino acids: CASSFRGLAGDTQYF. DNA for the CDR3: TGTGCCAGCAGTTTCAGGGGACTAGCTGGGGATACGCAGTATTTT.

The rearrangement links TRBV5-1 to TRBJ2-2; 9 positions match TRBD2. V lost 0 bases, J lost 5 bases, and 11 bases stayed unmatched. The CDR3 spans 18 residues. Germline V CDR1 and CDR2: SGHRS, YFSETQ. The CDR3 region is CASSLGWTRTSATGELFF. DNA for the CDR3: TGCGCCAGCAGCTTGGGGTGGACACGGACTAGCGCGACCGGGGAGCTGTTTTTT. The complete variable domain, with remaining parts taken from reference TRBV5-1 and TRBJ2-2, reads KAGVTQTPRYLIKTRGQQVTLSCSPISGHRSVSWYQQTPGQGLQFLFEYFSETQRNKGNFPGRFSGRQFSNSRSEMNVSTLELGDSALYLCASSLGWTRTSATGELFFGEGSRLTVL.

The chain employs TRBV29-1 and TRBJ2-2, with TRBD1 matching 11 bases. Trimming removed 5 bases from V and 3 bases from J; junction bases left unmatched: 5. Germline CDR1 reads SQVTM; CDR2 reads ANQGSEA. This CDR3 region has 15 residues. Here the CDR3 reads CSVSGTGGYTGELFF. The CDR3 bases are TGCAGCGTTAGCGGGACAGGGGGTTACACCGGGGAGCTGTTTTTT.

V and J are TRBV5-1 and TRBJ2-7; 11 bases agree with TRBD1. This CDR3 region has 15 residues. Trimming took 3 bases from V and 5 from J; bases not matched to a gene: 7. Germline assignment: CDR1 SGHRS and CDR2 YFSETQ. In DNA, the CDR3 is TGCGCCAGCAGCTCAACCGGGACAGGGGGGGACGAGCAGTACTTC. This gives the protein CASSSTGTGGDEQYF.

This rearrangement joins TRBV4-2 to TRBJ2-7, with D possibly matching TRBD2 (6 bases). The germline V gene encodes CDR1 LGHNA and CDR2 YNFKEQ. The CDR3 is made up of 15 amino acids. V lost 0 bases and J 3 bases, leaving 12 bases between the germline ends. CDR3 loop: CASSQDWRVGYEQYF. The DNA of the CDR3 is TGTGCCAGCAGCCAAGATTGGAGGGTCGGCTACGAGCAGTACTTC.

The chain couples TRBV5-6 to TRBJ1-2; D possibly corresponds to TRBD1 (5 bases). The CDR3 consists of 13 residues. Trimming left V 5 bases short and J 1 base short, with 9 bases between. Germline CDR1 SGHDT, CDR2 YYEEEE. The CDR3 loop reads CASRSQVNYGYTF. Written as DNA, the CDR3 is TGTGCCAGCAGGTCACAGGTTAACTATGGCTACACCTTC.

V gene TRBV19 combines with J gene TRBJ2-2; 9 bases align to TRBD1. CDR1 is LNHDA and CDR2 is SQIVND in the germline V gene (reference sequence). This CDR3 comprises 16 residues. Unmatched junction bases numbered 11, after V lost 7 bases and J lost 5 bases. Here the CDR3 reads CASTTGTGFGTGELFF. The CDR3 nucleotides read TGTGCCAGTACCACGGGGACAGGGTTTGGTACCGGGGAGCTGTTTTTT.

This chain connects TRBV6-2 or TRBV6-3 to TRBJ2-1; 12 bases line up with TRBD2. The CDR3 spans 19 residues. Germline CDR1 is MNHEY and CDR2 is SVGEGT. With 5 bases clipped from V and 0 bases from J, the junction kept 11 bases outside the gene matches. The CDR3 bases are TGTGCCAGCAGTACCGCGGGACTAGCGGGTACTAGCTCCTACAATGAGCAGTTCTTC. Its protein product is CASSTAGLAGTSSYNEQFF.

The V and J genes are TRBV19 and TRBJ2-1, with no clear D. V lost 6 bases to trimming and J lost 7 bases, with 4 bases between them. The CDR3 extends over 10 amino acids. Germline V gives CDR1 LNHDA, CDR2 SQIVND (reference sequence). CDR3: CASSPNEQFF. CDR3 DNA: TGTGCCAGTAGCCCGAATGAGCAGTTCTTC. Based on the CDR3 plus reference TRBV19 and TRBJ2-1, the full variable domain is DGGITQSPKYLFRKEGQNVTLSCEQNLNHDAMYWYRQDPGQGLRLIYYSQIVNDFQKGDIAEGYSVSREKKESFPLTVTSAQKNPTAFYLCASSPNEQFFGPGTRLTVL.